The count of the clone carrying this T cell receptor (beta chain) is one. The data were obtained in a study of technical replicates of blood from a handful of donors. Generated by immunoSEQ multiplex PCR, the TCRdb table keeps only in-frame clones and is missing some. Among approximately 99,000 clones, 95% to 97% were seen once, and the ten largest hold approximately 0.33%. The CDR3 extends over 14 amino acids. CDR1 and CDR2 from the germline V gene are SGDLS and YYNGEE. The V gene end was trimmed by 2 bases and the J gene end by 5 bases; junction bases not matched to a gene: 4. The clonotype was recovered from a human donor in good health. Sequenced: T cells isolated from PBMCs. The gene calls are TRBV9 and TRBJ1-5, with 7 positions matching TRBD1. CDR3 DNA sequence: TGTGCCAGCAGCGTGACAGGGCAGGATCAGCCCCAGCATTTT. Its protein product is CASSVTGQDQPQHF.